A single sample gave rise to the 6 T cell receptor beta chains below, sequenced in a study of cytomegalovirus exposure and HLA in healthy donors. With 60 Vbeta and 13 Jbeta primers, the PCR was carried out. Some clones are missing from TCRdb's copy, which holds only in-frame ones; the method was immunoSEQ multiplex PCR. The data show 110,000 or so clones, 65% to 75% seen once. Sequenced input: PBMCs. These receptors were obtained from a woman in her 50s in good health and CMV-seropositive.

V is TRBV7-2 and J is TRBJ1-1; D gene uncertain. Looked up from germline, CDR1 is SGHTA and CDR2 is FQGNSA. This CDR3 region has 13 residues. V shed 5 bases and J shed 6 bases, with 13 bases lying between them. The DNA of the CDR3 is TGTGCCAGCAGCCTCACAAGAATCCCTGAAGCTTTCTTT. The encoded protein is CASSLTRIPEAFF. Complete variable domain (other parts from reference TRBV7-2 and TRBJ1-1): GAGVSQSPSNKVTEKGKDVELRCDPISGHTALYWYRQSLGQGLEFLIYFQGNSAPDKSGLPSDRFSAERTGGSVSTLTIQRTQQEDSAVYLCASSLTRIPEAFFGQGTRLTVV.

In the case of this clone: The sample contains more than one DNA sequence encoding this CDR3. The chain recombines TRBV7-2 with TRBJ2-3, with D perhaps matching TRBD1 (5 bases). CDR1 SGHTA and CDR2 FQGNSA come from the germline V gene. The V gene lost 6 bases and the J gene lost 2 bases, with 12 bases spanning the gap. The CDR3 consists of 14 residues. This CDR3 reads CASSSTGSTDTQYF. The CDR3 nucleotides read TGTGCCAGCAGTTCCACAGGTTCCACAGATACGCAGTATTTT.

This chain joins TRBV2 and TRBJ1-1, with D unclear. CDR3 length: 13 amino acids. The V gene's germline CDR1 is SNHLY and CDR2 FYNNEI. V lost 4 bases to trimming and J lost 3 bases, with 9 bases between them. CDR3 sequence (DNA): TGTGCCAGCAGTGGTTCGGTATACACTGAAGCTTTCTTT. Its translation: CASSGSVYTEAFF.

The CDR3, as DNA: TGTGCCAGCAGCAGCGGGACAGGGAGGGAGACCCAGTACTTC. Protein: CASSSGTGRETQYF. This chain uses TRBV7-7 with TRBJ2-5; 9 bases line up with TRBD1. The CDR3 is 14 residues long. Germline CDR1 SSHAT, CDR2 FNYEAQ (reference sequence). V lost 5 bases, J lost 5 bases, and 6 bases stayed unmatched.

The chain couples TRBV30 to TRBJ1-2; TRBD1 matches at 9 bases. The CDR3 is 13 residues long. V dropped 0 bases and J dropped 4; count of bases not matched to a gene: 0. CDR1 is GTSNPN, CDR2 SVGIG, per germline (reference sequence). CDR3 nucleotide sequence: TGTGCCTGGAGTGTACAGGGGGCCTATGGCTACACCTTC. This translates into CAWSVQGAYGYTF.

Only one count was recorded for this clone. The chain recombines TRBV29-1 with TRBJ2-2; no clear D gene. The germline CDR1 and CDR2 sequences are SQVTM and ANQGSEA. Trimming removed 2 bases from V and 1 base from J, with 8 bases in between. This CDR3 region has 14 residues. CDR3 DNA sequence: TGCAGCGTTGAACTATTAAAGAACACCGGGGAGCTGTTTTTT. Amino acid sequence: CSVELLKNTGELFF.